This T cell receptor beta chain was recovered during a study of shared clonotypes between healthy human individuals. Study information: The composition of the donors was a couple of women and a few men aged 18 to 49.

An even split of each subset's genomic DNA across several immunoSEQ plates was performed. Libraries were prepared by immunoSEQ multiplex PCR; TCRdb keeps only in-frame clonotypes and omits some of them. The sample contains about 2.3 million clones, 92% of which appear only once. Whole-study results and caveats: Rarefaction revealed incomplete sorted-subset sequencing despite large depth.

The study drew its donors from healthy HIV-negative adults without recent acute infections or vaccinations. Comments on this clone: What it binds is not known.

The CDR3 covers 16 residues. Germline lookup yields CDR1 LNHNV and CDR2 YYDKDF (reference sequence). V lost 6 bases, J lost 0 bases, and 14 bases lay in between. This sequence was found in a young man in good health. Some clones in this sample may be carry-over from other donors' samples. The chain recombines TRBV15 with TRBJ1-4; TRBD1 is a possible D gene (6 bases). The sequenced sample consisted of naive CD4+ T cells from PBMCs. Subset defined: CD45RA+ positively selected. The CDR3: CATRSGALATNEKLFF. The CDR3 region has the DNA TGTGCCACCAGATCGGGGGCCCTTGCAACTAATGAAAAACTGTTTTTT.